These 7 T cell receptor beta chains were sequenced from one sample in a study of T cell responses to AZD1222 COVID-19 vaccine (dated by TCRdb to about 2021). The time point label on this specimen signifies: baseline before first vaccination. The library relied on the immunoSEQ multiplex PCR assay. In its TCRdb copy, this immuneACCESS table keeps in-frame sequences only and misses some clones. Where compared with another copy, unresolved V genes explain less than half of these, and the others have no known cause. The sample profile shows 65,000 to 85,000 clones; over 90% of them were found once. 5.2% of the sample rests with the top ten. Specimen: peripheral blood, collected on day 0 of AZD1222 vaccination. These receptors all come from an adult in good health.

The chain has TRBV7-9 and TRBJ1-2; the D is unclear. The germline V and J ends were trimmed by 3 bases and 8 bases, with 22 bases remaining between them. The V gene's germline CDR1 is SEHNR and CDR2 FQNEAQ (reference sequence). The CDR3 is made up of 16 amino acids. The CDR3 bases are TGTGCCAGCAGCTTGGACTTCTCGGGAGTTGTAGGGGGCTACACCTTC. Protein sequence: CASSLDFSGVVGGYTF.

This clone showed up just a few times. Other DNA sequences in the same sample also yield this CDR3. Written as DNA, the CDR3 is TGTGCCAGCAGCTTAGACAATTCACCCCTCCACTTT. As protein: CASSLDNSPLHF. The V gene is TRBV7-9, the J gene TRBJ1-6, with D uncertain. The CDR3 has 12 residues. Trimming cost V 1 base and J 7 bases, with 2 bases left between them. Germline CDR1 SEHNR, CDR2 FQNEAQ (reference sequence).

V usage is TRBV2 and J usage is TRBJ1-4; no clear D. CDR3 length: 14 residues. Germline values: CDR1 SNHLY, CDR2 FYNNEI. V lost 6 bases to trimming and J lost 5 bases, with 13 bases between them. The CDR3 coding sequence is TGTGCCAGCAGAACACCAGGTGCAAATGAAAAACTGTTTTTT. This encodes CASRTPGANEKLFF.

The chain recombines TRBV6-5 with TRBJ2-3, with D hard to call. Germline-derived CDR1 and CDR2 are MNHEY and SVGAGI. There are 14 residues in the CDR3. V lost 4 bases, J lost 2 bases, and 10 bases lay in between. Here the CDR3 reads CASSLVGYTDTQYF. As DNA, the CDR3 is TGTGCCAGCAGTTTAGTGGGCTACACAGATACGCAGTATTTT.

The rearrangement uses TRBV19 and TRBJ2-1, with 12 bases that match TRBD1. Per germline, CDR1 LNHDA and CDR2 SQIVND (reference sequence). The CDR3 is made up of 17 amino acids. V shed 9 bases and J 9 bases; nucleotides not matched to a gene: 18. CDR3 nucleotides: TGTGCCAGCGCCGCCCACATTCCGGGACAGGGGGCGATTGAGCAGTTCTTC. This gives the protein CASAAHIPGQGAIEQFF.

This chain joins TRBV3-1 (or the pseudogene TRBV3-2) and TRBJ1-1, with D tentatively TRBD1 (5 bases). Trimming removed 3 bases at V and 4 bases at J, with 9 bases between. Germline V gene data show CDR1 as LGHDT and CDR2 as YNNKEL (reference sequence). The CDR3 runs to 13 residues. Here the CDR3 reads CASSHGGSTEAFF. CDR3 in DNA: TGTGCCAGCAGCCATGGGGGGAGCACTGAAGCTTTCTTT.

For the CDR3, the DNA is TGTGCCAGCAGCCCGGACGGCGGTAATGGCTACACCTTC. Protein sequence: CASSPDGGNGYTF. The chain recombines TRBV3-1 (or the pseudogene TRBV3-2) with TRBJ1-2, with unresolved D. V was shortened by 4 bases and J by 6 bases, with 12 bases between the two germline ends. CDR3 size: 13 residues. Germline CDR1 and CDR2: LGHDT and YNNKEL (reference sequence).